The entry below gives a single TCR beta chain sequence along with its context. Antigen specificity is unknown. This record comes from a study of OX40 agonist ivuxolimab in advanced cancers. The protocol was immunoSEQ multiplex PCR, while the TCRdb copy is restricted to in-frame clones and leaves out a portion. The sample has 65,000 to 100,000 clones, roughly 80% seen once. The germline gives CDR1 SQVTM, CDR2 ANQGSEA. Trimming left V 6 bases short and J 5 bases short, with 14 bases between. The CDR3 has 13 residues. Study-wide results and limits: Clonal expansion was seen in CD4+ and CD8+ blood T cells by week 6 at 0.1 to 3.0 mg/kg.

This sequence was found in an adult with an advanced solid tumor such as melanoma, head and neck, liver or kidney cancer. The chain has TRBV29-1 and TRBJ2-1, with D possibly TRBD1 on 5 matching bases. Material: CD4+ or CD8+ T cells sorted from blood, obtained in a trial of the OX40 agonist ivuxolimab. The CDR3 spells CSVVDTWNNEQFF. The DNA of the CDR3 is TGCAGCGTGGTGGACACTTGGAACAATGAGCAGTTCTTC.